A selection of T cell receptor beta chains follows, all from one sample in a study of identifying expanded T cells in peripheral blood. Libraries were prepared by immunoSEQ multiplex PCR; TCRdb keeps only in-frame clonotypes and omits some of them. The sample lists roughly 96,000 clones; approximately 91% were seen once. What was sequenced was blood. Receptors originate from a person aged 18 to 75 in good health. Each CDR3 is given with its conserved first and last residue. The D gene is left open where the match is weak. The size entry is marked missing in some rows and otherwise reads once, few, many or a size class.

abundance,v_gene,j_gene,d_gene,CDR3nt,CDR3aa
-,TRBV9,TRBJ2-5,-,TGTGCCAGCAGCGTAGATCCGACAGCGACGGCAGAGACCCAGTACTTC,CASSVDPTATAETQYF
-,TRBV2,TRBJ1-6,TRBD1,TGTGCCAGCAGTTCCAACCGGGACAGCCGAGGAGAGTCACCCCTCCACTTT,CASSSNRDSRGESPLHF
-,TRBV4-1,TRBJ2-7,TRBD2,TGCGCCAGCAGCCCCCATGGGACTAGCAGATTTTACGAGCAGTACTTC,CASSPHGTSRFYEQYF
-,TRBV5-8,TRBJ2-1,TRBD1,TGTGCCAGCAGCACCGGGACAGGGGTCTACAATGAGCAGTTCTTC,CASSTGTGVYNEQFF
-,TRBV18,TRBJ1-6,TRBD1,TGTGCCAGCTCACGACAGGGGAGGTTTTATTCACCCCTCCACTTT,CASSRQGRFYSPLHF
-,TRBV6-5,TRBJ1-3,-,TGTGCCAGCAGTTACGGACTCGGAGGAAACACCATATATTTT,CASSYGLGGNTIYF
-,TRBV4-1,TRBJ1-1,TRBD1,TGCGCCAGCAGCCAACCGAAACACCCCGGGACAGCAGAAGCTTTCTTT,CASSQPKHPGTAEAFF
-,TRBV5-1,TRBJ1-2,-,TGCGCCAGCAGCTTGGATGGGGCCTGGGGCTACACCTTC,CASSLDGAWGYTF
-,TRBV30,TRBJ1-2,-,TGTGCCTGCCGGCCAGGGTATGGCTACACCTTC,CACRPGYGYTF
-,TRBV7-9,TRBJ2-1,TRBD2,TGTGCCAGCAGCCCCTTCCCGGGGAGCGGGAGGCGTTCCGATGAGCAGTTCTTC,CASSPFPGSGRRSDEQFF
-,TRBV2,TRBJ2-1,TRBD2,TGTGCCACCTCGCGTTCGGGCGGGGGGACCAATGAGCAGTTCTTC,CATSRSGGGTNEQFF
-,TRBV18,TRBJ1-1,-,TGTGCCAGCTCTGAGCTGGCCCCGGGCTACGTAGGCACTGAAGCTTTCTTT,CASSELAPGYVGTEAFF
-,TRBV11-3,TRBJ2-7,-,TGTGCCAGCAGCTTAGAGATCGGGGACACTTCCGAGCAGTACTTC,CASSLEIGDTSEQYF
-,TRBV27,TRBJ2-4,-,TGTGCCAGCAGTTTTGTCGCCAAAAACATTCAGTACTTC,CASSFVAKNIQYF
-,TRBV5-4,TRBJ2-7,-,TGTGCCAGCAGCCCCGCTCTGGGAAGCTGGTACGAGCAGTACTTC,CASSPALGSWYEQYF
-,TRBV10-3,TRBJ2-2,-,TGTGCCATCAGTGATGGGACGGGGAACACCGGGGAGCTGTTTTTT,CAISDGTGNTGELFF
-,TRBV11-3,TRBJ2-1,-,TGTGCCAGCAGTTCCGCCGGGCTAGCGGAGCAGTTCTTC,CASSSAGLAEQFF
-,TRBV10-1,TRBJ2-7,-,TGCGCCAGCTCCCGGGGAGGCGGGGACGAGCAGTACTTC,CASSRGGGDEQYF
-,TRBV19,TRBJ1-5,-,TGTGCCAGTACCTATGGGACGGCTAGCAATCAGCCCCAGCATTTT,CASTYGTASNQPQHF
once,TRBV2,TRBJ2-5,-,TGTGCCAGCAGTCTGGACAGAACCGGCCAAGAGACCCAGTACTTC,CASSLDRTGQETQYF
-,TRBV25-1,TRBJ1-1,-,TGTGCCAGCAGAAGACAGGACTATATGAACACTGAAGCTTTCTTT,CASRRQDYMNTEAFF
-,TRBV14,TRBJ2-3,TRBD2,TGTGCCAGCAGCCAAGACCCCCCACTAGCGGGGGGGCCCCCCACAGATACGCAGTATTTT,CASSQDPPLAGGPPTDTQYF
-,TRBV30,TRBJ2-1,TRBD2,TGTGCCTGGAGTGTACTTAGCGGGGTTAATGAGCAGTTCTTC,CAWSVLSGVNEQFF
-,TRBV9,TRBJ2-6,-,TGTGCCAGCAGCGTAGGACAGTCTGGGGCCAACGTCCTGACTTTC,CASSVGQSGANVLTF
-,TRBV27,TRBJ1-5,-,TGTGCCAGCAGTCCACAGGTTTATAGCAATCAGCCCCAGCATTTT,CASSPQVYSNQPQHF
-,TRBV5-6,TRBJ1-5,-,TGTGCCAGCAGCTCTTTTGACAGGAGCGGTCAGCCCCAGCATTTT,CASSSFDRSGQPQHF
-,TRBV6-1,TRBJ2-7,TRBD2,TGTGCCAGCAGTGAAGCCCTAGCGGGAGGACGCGAGCAGTACTTC,CASSEALAGGREQYF
-,TRBV13,TRBJ1-1,-,TGTGCCAGCAAGCCCCCCAGGGACCAGCTCCCTTATGAAGCTTTCTTT,CASKPPRDQLPYEAFF
-,TRBV30,TRBJ2-7,TRBD1,TGTGCCTCTACCCGAGGCTCAGGGGGCTCCTACGAGCAGTACTTC,CASTRGSGGSYEQYF
-,TRBV10-1,TRBJ1-1,TRBD1,TGCGCCAGCAGTTTTACAGGGGCTGAAGCTTTCTTT,CASSFTGAEAFF
-,TRBV28,TRBJ1-1,-,TGTGCCAGCAGTCCTATGACAGGTATGAACGCTGAAGCTTTCTTT,CASSPMTGMNAEAFF
-,TRBV19,TRBJ1-2,-,TGTGCCAGTAGTATTCCAGGGTACTATGGCTACACCTTC,CASSIPGYYGYTF
-,TRBV18,TRBJ1-1,-,TGTGCCAGCTCACCACCGGGGCGGTTGAACACTGAAGCTTTCTTT,CASSPPGRLNTEAFF
-,TRBV27,TRBJ2-7,TRBD1,TGTGCCAGCAGGGGGACAGGGAAGGCCTACGAGCAGTACTTC,CASRGTGKAYEQYF
-,TRBV19,TRBJ1-1,-,TGTGCCAGTAGAAGCCCCAAGAGAATGGCTGAAGCTTTCTTT,CASRSPKRMAEAFF
-,TRBV18,TRBJ1-2,-,TGTGCCAGCTCACCATCGTCTTCATATTCGGTGGGCTACACCTTC,CASSPSSSYSVGYTF
-,TRBV29-1,TRBJ2-2,-,TGCAGCGCCCGGACAGAGGAGGGGACCGGGGAGCTGTTTTTT,CSARTEEGTGELFF
once,TRBV5-1,TRBJ1-3,-,TGCGCCAGCAGCTTGTTTCCGGGGAATGGAAACACCATATATTTT,CASSLFPGNGNTIYF
-,TRBV7-2,TRBJ2-5,-,TGTGCCAGCAGCCCCGGGCCGGGGTCAGAGACCCAGTACTTC,CASSPGPGSETQYF
-,TRBV2,TRBJ1-1,-,TGTGCCAGCAGTTCCCTAAAAGGGACTGAAGCTTTCTTT,CASSSLKGTEAFF
-,TRBV9,TRBJ1-1,-,TGTGCCAGCAGCCCCAGCCAGGGAGGTGACACTGAAGCTTTCTTT,CASSPSQGGDTEAFF
-,TRBV20-1,TRBJ2-1,-,TGCAGTGTCATGACCGGGGATGAGCAGTTCTTC,CSVMTGDEQFF
once,TRBV6-5,TRBJ2-7,TRBD1,TGTGCCAGCAGTTACCGGACAGGGGCCTACGAGCAGTACTTC,CASSYRTGAYEQYF
-,TRBV10-3,TRBJ2-2,TRBD2,TGTGCCATCAGTGCATCCGGGGGGGCGAACACCGGGGAGCTGTTTTTT,CAISASGGANTGELFF
-,TRBV7-9,TRBJ1-1,-,TGTGCCAGCAGCCAAGGACGGGGCACTGAAGCTTTCTTT,CASSQGRGTEAFF
-,TRBV5-5,TRBJ1-2,TRBD1,TGTGCCAGCAGCTTGTCAGCACAGGGGAGCTATGGCTACACCTTC,CASSLSAQGSYGYTF
-,TRBV5-1,TRBJ2-7,TRBD2,TGCGCCAGCAGCTCAGACGGCCTGGCGGGGGGAACCTACGAGCAGTACTTC,CASSSDGLAGGTYEQYF
-,TRBV7-9,TRBJ1-2,-,TGTGCCAGCAGCAAAGACAGCTATGGCTACACCTTC,CASSKDSYGYTF